Presented here are 25 T cell receptor beta chains from one specimen sequenced in a study of blood T cell dynamics during melanoma immunotherapy. Indicated time point: week 3, after first cycle of checkpoint inhibitor. The repertoire was sequenced with immunoSEQ multiplex PCR; TCRdb's copy has only in-frame clones and lacks some. The sample holds under 3,000 clones; 70% to 90% are singletons and the top ten take 14%. The sequencing here drew on blood, taken from a patient treated with checkpoint blockade. The receptors here all came from a human donor with melanoma.

V gene TRBV6-6 combines with J gene TRBJ2-1, with 9 bases identical to TRBD1. The V and J ends lost 5 bases and 0 bases, in that order; junction bases with no gene match: 5. The CDR3 length is 16 residues. From germline, CDR1 is MNHNY and CDR2 SVGAGI (reference sequence). Written as DNA, the CDR3 is TGTGCCAGCAGTATACAGGGGGCGAGCTCCTACAATGAGCAGTTCTTC. It translates to CASSIQGASSYNEQFF.

The table lists this clone with a count of one. The J gene is TRBJ2-7, the V gene TRBV11-2; D is ambiguous. CDR1 is SGHAT, CDR2 FQNNGV, per germline. V shed 5 bases and J shed 0 bases, with 17 bases lying between them. This CDR3 spans 16 amino acids. The DNA for the CDR3 is TGTGCCAGCAGCACAAGAGAGGAACGCAACTCCTACGAGCAGTACTTC. The encoded protein is CASSTREERNSYEQYF.

The chain links TRBV10-1 to TRBJ2-5; 13 positions match TRBD2. V lost 2 bases and J lost 4; bases outside the gene matches: 7. Germline CDR1 is WNHNN and CDR2 is SYGVQD (reference sequence). The CDR3 sequence is 17 residues long. The CDR3 nucleotides are TGCGCCAGCAGTGAGAAAGGACTAGCGGGAGCAGCAGAGACCCAGTACTTC. Amino acid sequence: CASSEKGLAGAAETQYF.

This chain connects TRBV7-2 to TRBJ2-3; D not certain. The CDR3 consists of 15 residues. Trimming left V 5 bases short and J 1 base short, with 13 bases between. Per the germline V gene, CDR1 is SGHTA and CDR2 is FQGNSA. CDR3 sequence reads: CASSPSSFGTDTQYF. CDR3 nucleotide sequence: TGTGCCAGCAGCCCCAGTAGCTTCGGCACAGATACGCAGTATTTT.

The rearrangement uses TRBV18 and TRBJ1-2; D gene uncertain. Trimming cost V 6 bases and J 8 bases, with 22 bases left between them. The CDR3 has 15 amino acids. From germline, CDR1 is KGHSH and CDR2 LQKENI. CDR3 residues: CASSQDAGSPLGYTF. For the CDR3, the DNA is TGTGCCAGCTCCCAAGACGCGGGCTCTCCCTTGGGCTACACCTTC.

The chain combines TRBV4-2 with TRBJ2-7; TRBD2 matches at 8 bases. V shed 0 bases, J shed 6 bases, and the junction held 4 bases outside the gene matches. This CDR3 region has 14 residues. Germline V gene sequence: CDR1 LGHNA, CDR2 YNFKEQ. Written as DNA, the CDR3 is TGTGCCAGCAGCCAAGACGGGAGGGACGGCGAGCAGTACTTC. Translated, it gives CASSQDGRDGEQYF.

This chain links TRBV2 with TRBJ2-7, with 9 bases fitting TRBD1. The CDR3 length is 15 residues. CDR1 and CDR2 from the germline V gene are SNHLY and FYNNEI. After removal of 4 bases from V and 2 bases from J, the junction contained 6 bases not matched to a gene. The CDR3 sequence: CASSAMDRGPYEQYF. The CDR3 DNA sequence: TGTGCCAGCAGTGCCATGGACAGGGGTCCCTACGAGCAGTACTTC.

This chain joins TRBV2 and TRBJ2-7; 10 nucleotides align to TRBD1. The CDR3 runs to 14 residues. CDR1 and CDR2 (germline): SNHLY, FYNNEI. V was pared by 10 bases and J by 0 bases, with 6 bases of the junction left unmatched. In nucleotides, the CDR3 is TGTGCCATCCGGGACAGGGGTATCTCCTACGAGCAGTACTTC. Amino acids: CAIRDRGISYEQYF. The whole variable domain, filled in from reference TRBV2 and TRBJ2-7, reads EPEVTQTPSHQVTQMGQEVILRCVPISNHLYFYWYRQILGQKVEFLVSFYNNEISEKSEIFDDQFSVERPDGSNFTLKIRSTKLEDSAMYFCAIRDRGISYEQYFGPGTRLTVT.

V usage is TRBV30 and J usage is TRBJ1-6; the D gene is possibly TRBD1 (6 bases). Between the trimmed V and J ends, which lost 2 bases and 6 bases, there was a span of 11 bases. The CDR3 covers 14 residues. The germline V gene has CDR1 GTSNPN and CDR2 SVGIG (reference sequence). Here the CDR3 reads CAWSLGQPNSPLHF. The CDR3 nucleotides are TGTGCCTGGAGTTTAGGACAGCCTAATTCACCCCTCCACTTT.

The V gene is TRBV10-3, the J gene TRBJ2-1, with 11 positions matching TRBD1. The CDR3 is 14 amino acids. Germline V gene data show CDR1 as ENHRY and CDR2 as SYGVKD. J lost 7 bases, V lost 4 bases, and 3 bases had no gene match. This chain's CDR3 is CAISGGQGVNEQFF. DNA for the CDR3: TGTGCCATCAGTGGGGGACAGGGGGTTAATGAGCAGTTCTTC.

DNA of the CDR3: TGTGCCAGTAGTATCCTTGGGGCTCTGTACTTC. Translation gives CASSILGALYF. The chain recombines TRBV19 with TRBJ2-4; D is possibly TRBD1 (5 bases). CDR1 is LNHDA, CDR2 SQIVND, per germline (reference sequence). Trimming stripped 3 bases from V and 15 bases from J, with 12 bases between. This CDR3 has 11 amino acids.

J is TRBJ2-7 and V is TRBV18, with 7 bases that match TRBD2. The CDR3 loop spans 15 amino acids. J lost 3 bases, V lost 1 base, and 6 bases had no gene match. Germline V gives CDR1 KGHSH, CDR2 LQKENI. This CDR3 reads CASSPQGREGYEQYF. The DNA for the CDR3 is TGTGCCAGCTCACCACAGGGCAGGGAGGGCTACGAGCAGTACTTC.

The chain couples TRBV28 to TRBJ1-3; D gene ambiguous. Germline values: CDR1 MDHEN, CDR2 SYDVKM. Trimming removed 0 bases from V and 3 bases from J, with 15 bases in between. This CDR3 has 17 residues. This chain's CDR3 is CASSLWENDLIGNTIYF. The CDR3 bases are TGTGCCAGCAGTTTATGGGAAAACGACTTAATTGGAAACACCATATATTTT. The full variable domain, in which reference TRBV28 and TRBJ1-3 provide the parts outside the CDR3, is DVKVTQSSRYLVKRTGEKVFLECVQDMDHENMFWYRQDPGLGLRLIYFSYDVKMKEKGDIPEGYSVSREKKERFSLILESASTNQTSMYLCASSLWENDLIGNTIYFGEGSWLTVV.

The chain employs TRBV5-1 and TRBJ1-4; D unclear. The V gene's germline CDR1 is SGHRS and CDR2 YFSETQ. The V end lost 4 bases, the J end lost 4 bases, and 14 bases lay between the germline ends. The CDR3 runs to 15 residues. CDR3 DNA sequence: TGCGCCAGCAGCGTAAGGGCAGAGATTAATGAAAAACTGTTTTTT. Its protein product is CASSVRAEINEKLFF.

The chain uses TRBV5-1 and TRBJ2-1, with 12 bases identical to TRBD2. V was pared by 0 bases and J by 4 bases, with 20 bases of the junction left unmatched. The CDR3 has 22 amino acids. Germline lookup yields CDR1 SGHRS and CDR2 YFSETQ. Here the CDR3 DNA reads TGCGCCAGCAGCTTGGCTCGCACCGTGGCGACTAGCGGGAGCGACATTTACAATGAGCAGTTCTTC. This gives the protein CASSLARTVATSGSDIYNEQFF.

The rearrangement uses TRBV2 and TRBJ2-3, with 14 bases that match TRBD2. Per germline, CDR1 SNHLY and CDR2 FYNNEI. The length of the CDR3 is 15 residues. The trim removed 5 bases at V and 6 bases at J, leaving 4 bases unmatched. The CDR3 sequence: CASSRLAGGPDTQYF. The CDR3 DNA sequence: TGTGCCAGCAGTCGACTAGCGGGAGGGCCGGATACGCAGTATTTT.

The CDR3 spells CASSARSGILTDTQYF. CDR3 DNA: TGTGCCAGCAGCGCCAGAAGCGGGATCCTCACAGATACGCAGTATTTT. The chain has TRBV9 and TRBJ2-3, with 7 bases identical to TRBD2. Looked up from germline, CDR1 is SGDLS and CDR2 is YYNGEE. With V trimmed by 3 bases and J by 2 bases, 9 bases remained unmatched. The CDR3 is 16 residues long.

The J gene is TRBJ2-1, the V gene TRBV5-8; TRBD1 is a possible D gene (5 bases). The CDR3 extends over 14 amino acids. Per germline, CDR1 SGHTS and CDR2 YDEGEE. Trimming removed 1 base at V and 3 bases at J, with 8 bases between. The CDR3 DNA is TGTGCCAGCAGCTTGCAGGGATTCTACAATGAGCAGTTCTTC. Amino acids: CASSLQGFYNEQFF.

The rearrangement links TRBV4-1 to TRBJ2-7; 8 bases align to TRBD2. With V trimmed by 0 bases and J by 0 bases, 10 bases remained unmatched. CDR1 MGHRA and CDR2 YSYEKL come from the germline V gene. This CDR3 spans 18 amino acids. DNA of the CDR3: TGCGCCAGCAGCCAAGACATCCCACTAGCGGCCGACTCCTACGAGCAGTACTTC. Encoded protein: CASSQDIPLAADSYEQYF.

V is TRBV11-1 and J is TRBJ2-1; 8 bases are shared with TRBD1. Per the germline V gene, CDR1 is SGHAT and CDR2 is FQDESV (reference sequence). The V and J ends lost 8 bases and 3 bases, in that order; junction bases with no gene match: 6. The CDR3 has 14 residues. The CDR3 DNA reads as TGTGCCAGCCGCGGACAGGGTGGCTACAATGAGCAGTTCTTC. Translating gives CASRGQGGYNEQFF.

This sequence joins TRBV2 and TRBJ2-1; perhaps TRBD1 as D (5 bases). V dropped 4 bases and J dropped 0 bases, with 10 bases sitting between them. The CDR3 spans 15 residues. CDR1 and CDR2 from the germline V gene are SNHLY and FYNNEI. The CDR3 DNA reads TGTGCCAGCAGTGGACAGATGGGCTCCTACAATGAGCAGTTCTTC. Translation gives CASSGQMGSYNEQFF.

This sequence joins TRBV11-2 and TRBJ2-5; 7 nucleotides agree with TRBD1. CDR1 is SGHAT, CDR2 FQNNGV, per germline. The CDR3 contains 15 residues. V shed 5 bases and J 3 bases; nucleotides not matched to a gene: 9. CDR3 protein: CASSPRSGQEETQYF. DNA of the CDR3: TGTGCCAGCAGCCCACGATCCGGACAGGAAGAGACCCAGTACTTC.

The chain recombines TRBV6-6 with TRBJ1-4, with D uncertain. The germline CDR1 and CDR2 sequences are MNHNY and SVGAGI (reference sequence). The CDR3 extends over 14 amino acids. V was shortened by 2 bases and J by 0 bases, with 4 bases between the two germline ends. The CDR3 protein is CASSYGTTNEKLFF. The CDR3 region has the DNA TGTGCCAGCAGTTACGGGACAACTAATGAAAAACTGTTTTTT.

The J gene is TRBJ1-1, the V gene TRBV9; D is possibly TRBD1 (5 bases). Trimming stripped 3 bases from V and 1 base from J, with 10 bases between. Germline loops: CDR1 SGDLS, CDR2 YYNGEE. The CDR3 length is 14 residues. The CDR3 loop is CASSALTGNTEAFF. The CDR3 DNA is TGTGCCAGCAGCGCCCTCACAGGGAACACTGAAGCTTTCTTT.

The chain couples TRBV27 to TRBJ1-1; TRBD1 agrees at 8 bases. The length of the CDR3 is 14 residues. Germline trimming cut 4 bases from V and 2 bases from J; bases unmatched to any gene: 3. The germline gives CDR1 MNHEY, CDR2 SMNVEV (reference sequence). CDR3 in amino acids: CASSSQGANTEAFF. In DNA, the CDR3 is TGTGCCAGCAGTTCCCAGGGGGCCAACACTGAAGCTTTCTTT.